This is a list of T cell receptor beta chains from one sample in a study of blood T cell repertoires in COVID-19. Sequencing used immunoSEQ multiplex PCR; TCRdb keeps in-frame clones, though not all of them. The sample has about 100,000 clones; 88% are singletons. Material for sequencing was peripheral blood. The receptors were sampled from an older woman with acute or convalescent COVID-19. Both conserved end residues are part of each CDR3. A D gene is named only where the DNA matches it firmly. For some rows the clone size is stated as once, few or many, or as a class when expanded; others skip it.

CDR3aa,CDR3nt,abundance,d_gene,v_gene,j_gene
CATSEGGGLPGELFF,TGTGCCACCAGTGAGGGCGGAGGGCTCCCCGGGGAGCTGTTTTTT,-,-,TRBV24-1,TRBJ2-2
CASSLNGSGKLFF,TGTGCCAGCAGTTTAAACGGCTCGGGAAAACTGTTTTTT,-,-,TRBV27,TRBJ1-4
CASSSDREGNTEAFF,TGTGCCAGCAGTAGCGACAGGGAAGGGAACACTGAAGCTTTCTTT,once,TRBD1,TRBV2,TRBJ1-1
CAWSLSTGGNQPQHF,TGTGCCTGGTCCTTGTCAACAGGGGGGAATCAGCCCCAGCATTTT,-,TRBD1,TRBV30,TRBJ1-5
CATSLRANTGELFF,TGTGCCACCAGTCTTCGAGCGAACACCGGGGAGCTGTTTTTT,-,-,TRBV24-1,TRBJ2-2
CASSLVAGGRPEQFF,TGTGCCAGCAGTTTAGTGGCGGGAGGGCGGCCCGAGCAGTTCTTC,-,TRBD2,TRBV27,TRBJ2-1
CAVGYTRGTEAFF,TGTGCCGTCGGGTACACCCGCGGGACTGAAGCTTTCTTT,few,-,TRBV3-1/TRBV3-2,TRBJ1-1
CASRGQPPSYEQYF,TGTGCCAGCAGGGGACAGCCGCCGTCCTACGAGCAGTACTTC,-,TRBD1,TRBV28,TRBJ2-7
CASILRRGSGGNTIYF,TGTGCCAGCATCCTAAGGAGGGGATCGGGGGGAAACACCATATATTTT,-,-,TRBV28,TRBJ1-3
CASSIGRGSDTQYF,TGTGCCAGTAGTATAGGCAGGGGCTCAGATACGCAGTATTTT,-,-,TRBV19,TRBJ2-3
CASGSDRNTEAFF,TGCGCCAGCGGATCCGACAGGAACACTGAAGCTTTCTTT,once,-,TRBV5-1,TRBJ1-1
CSVSGDTQYF,TGCAGCGTTTCTGGCGATACGCAGTATTTT,-,-,TRBV29-1,TRBJ2-3
CASRARTSQTDTQYF,TGTGCCAGCAGAGCCCGGACTAGCCAGACAGATACGCAGTATTTT,-,TRBD2,TRBV6-5,TRBJ2-3
CASSPGLAFNEQFF,TGTGCTAGCAGCCCGGGACTAGCCTTCAATGAGCAGTTCTTC,-,TRBD2,TRBV7-7,TRBJ2-1
CAWSLDNEQFF,TGTGCCTGGAGTCTAGACAATGAGCAGTTCTTC,-,-,TRBV30,TRBJ2-1
CASSLDLADYGYTF,TGCGCCAGCAGCTTGGATCTGGCGGACTATGGCTACACCTTC,-,-,TRBV5-1,TRBJ1-2
CASSWSGNEQFF,TGTGCCAGCAGCTGGAGCGGGAATGAGCAGTTCTTC,-,-,TRBV5-4,TRBJ2-1
CASSFSGGNIQYF,TGTGCCAGCAGCTTTTCAGGGGGCAACATTCAGTACTTC,-,TRBD1,TRBV7-3,TRBJ2-4
CASSISGRVSYNEQFF,TGTGCCAGTAGTATAAGTGGGAGGGTTTCCTACAATGAGCAGTTCTTC,-,TRBD2,TRBV19,TRBJ2-1
CASSDWLAGATDTQYF,TGTGCCAGCAGCGACTGGCTAGCGGGAGCCACAGATACGCAGTATTTT,-,TRBD2,TRBV2,TRBJ2-3
CATRRTGTDTQYF,TGTGCCACCAGAAGAACAGGCACAGATACGCAGTATTTT,few,-,TRBV24-1,TRBJ2-3
CASHGQREKAFF,TGTGCCAGCCATGGACAGCGCGAAAAAGCTTTCTTT,-,-,TRBV28,TRBJ1-1
CAISPGLAGGLETQYF,TGTGCCATCAGTCCTGGACTAGCGGGCGGATTAGAGACCCAGTACTTC,-,TRBD2,TRBV10-3,TRBJ2-5
CASSLRTGAGGRRSNEQFF,TGTGCCAGCAGCTTAAGGACCGGGGCGGGAGGCCGCAGGTCCAATGAGCAGTTCTTC,once,TRBD2,TRBV7-9,TRBJ2-1
CATSRGEGTYGYTF,TGTGCCACCAGCAGAGGGGAGGGGACGTATGGCTACACCTTC,-,-,TRBV15,TRBJ1-2
CSAERGTYGYTF,TGCAGCGCGGAGCGGGGAACCTATGGCTACACCTTC,-,-,TRBV29-1,TRBJ1-2
CASSLNRGSETQYF,TGTGCCAGCAGCTTAAACAGGGGGTCAGAGACCCAGTACTTC,-,TRBD1,TRBV11-2,TRBJ2-5
CASTLRGRKLFF,TGTGCCAGCACGTTGCGGGGGCGGAAACTGTTTTTT,-,-,TRBV14,TRBJ1-4
CASRRGTGNEKLFF,TGTGCCAGCAGAAGAGGGACAGGGAATGAAAAACTGTTTTTT,-,TRBD1,TRBV27,TRBJ1-4
CASSPIAGGLAQYF,TGTGCCAGCAGTCCCATAGCGGGAGGGCTGGCGCAGTATTTT,once,TRBD2,TRBV27,TRBJ2-3
CASTIGSGGYTF,TGTGCCAGCACTATCGGCAGCGGTGGCTACACCTTC,-,-,TRBV12-3/TRBV12-4,TRBJ1-2
CASSLGGLAGGDTQYF,TGTGCCAGCAGCCTGGGGGGACTAGCGGGAGGAGATACGCAGTATTTT,few,TRBD2,TRBV28,TRBJ2-3
CASSVTGVGGQPQHF,TGCGCCAGCAGCGTGACAGGGGTTGGGGGTCAGCCCCAGCATTTT,-,TRBD1,TRBV4-1,TRBJ1-5
CASSPRSGTNEKLFF,TGTGCCAGCAGTCCCAGGTCCGGCACTAATGAAAAACTGTTTTTT,-,-,TRBV28,TRBJ1-4
CASSVEGHSSRGYTF,TGTGCCAGCAGCGTTGAGGGACACAGCTCGCGGGGCTACACCTTC,-,-,TRBV9,TRBJ1-2
CASSMTGPGEQFF,TGTGCCAGTAGTATGACAGGGCCGGGTGAGCAGTTCTTC,-,TRBD1,TRBV19,TRBJ2-1
CASSYTGPNQPQHF,TGTGCCAGCAGCTATACAGGGCCTAATCAGCCCCAGCATTTT,-,-,TRBV11-2,TRBJ1-5
CASSYPVGLGETQYF,TGTGCCAGCAGTTACCCGGTGGGTCTAGGAGAGACCCAGTACTTC,-,-,TRBV6-6,TRBJ2-5
CASSLGTGYGYTF,TGTGCCAGCAGTTTAGGAACGGGCTATGGCTACACCTTC,-,-,TRBV12-3/TRBV12-4,TRBJ1-2
CATSDFLEGYTF,TGTGCCACCAGTGATTTCCTGGAGGGCTACACCTTC,-,-,TRBV24-1,TRBJ1-2
CASATGTSSYNEQFF,TGTGCCAGCGCGACCGGGACTAGCTCTTACAATGAGCAGTTCTTC,-,TRBD2,TRBV28,TRBJ2-1
CASSESPGRYGYTF,TGTGCCAGCAGTGAATCGCCAGGGCGGTATGGCTACACCTTC,-,-,TRBV6-1,TRBJ1-2